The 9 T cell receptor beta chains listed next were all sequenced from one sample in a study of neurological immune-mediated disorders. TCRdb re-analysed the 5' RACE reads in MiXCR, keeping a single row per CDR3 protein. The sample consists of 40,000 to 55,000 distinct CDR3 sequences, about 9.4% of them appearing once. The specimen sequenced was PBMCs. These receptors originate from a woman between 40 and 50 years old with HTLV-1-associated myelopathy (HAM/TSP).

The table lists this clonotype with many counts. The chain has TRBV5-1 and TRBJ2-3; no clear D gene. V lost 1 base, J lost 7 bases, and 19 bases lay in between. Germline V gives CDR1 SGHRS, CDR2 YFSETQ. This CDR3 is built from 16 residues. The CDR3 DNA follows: TGCGCCAGCAGCTTGTCTCTCGAGCCTCGGCAGAATACGCAGTATTTT. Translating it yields CASSLSLEPRQNTQYF.

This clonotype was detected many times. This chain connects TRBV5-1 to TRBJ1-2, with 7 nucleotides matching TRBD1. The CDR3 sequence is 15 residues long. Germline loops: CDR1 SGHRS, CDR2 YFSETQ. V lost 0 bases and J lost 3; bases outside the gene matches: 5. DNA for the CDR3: TGCGCCAGCAGCTTGGCGACAGGGAGGGACTATGGCTACACCTTC. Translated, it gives CASSLATGRDYGYTF.

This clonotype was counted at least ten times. CDR3 in DNA: TGTGCCAGCATAAAGGACAGGGAGCTCTATGGCTACACCTTC. Protein sequence: CASIKDRELYGYTF. The chain uses TRBV25-1 and TRBJ1-2; 8 bases are shared with TRBD1. This CDR3 has 14 amino acids. Germline CDR1 is MGHDK and CDR2 is SYGVNS. Trimming at V came to 7 bases and at J to 4 bases, leaving 8 bases not matched to a gene.

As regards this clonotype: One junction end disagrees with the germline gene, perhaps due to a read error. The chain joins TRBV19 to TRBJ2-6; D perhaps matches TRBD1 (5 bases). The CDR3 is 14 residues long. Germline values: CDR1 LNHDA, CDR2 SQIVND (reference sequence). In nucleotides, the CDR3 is TGTGCCAGCATCAGCCATTCTGGGGCCAACTTCCTGACTTTC. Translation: CASISHSGANFLTF.

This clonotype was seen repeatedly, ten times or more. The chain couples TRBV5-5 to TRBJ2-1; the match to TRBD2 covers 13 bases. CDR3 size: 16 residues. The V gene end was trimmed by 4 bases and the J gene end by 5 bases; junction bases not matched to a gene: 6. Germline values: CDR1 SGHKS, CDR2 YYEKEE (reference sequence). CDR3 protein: CASSRTSGGLHNEQFF. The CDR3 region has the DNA TGTGCCAGCAGCCGGACTAGCGGGGGTCTTCACAATGAGCAGTTCTTC.

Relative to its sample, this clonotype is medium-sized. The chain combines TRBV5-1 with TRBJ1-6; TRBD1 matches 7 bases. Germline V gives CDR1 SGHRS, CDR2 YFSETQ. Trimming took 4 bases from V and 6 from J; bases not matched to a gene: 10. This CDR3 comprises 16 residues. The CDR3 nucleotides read TGCGCCAGCAGCCCAGGACAGGCCCCCCTTAATTCACCCCTCCACTTT. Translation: CASSPGQAPLNSPLHF. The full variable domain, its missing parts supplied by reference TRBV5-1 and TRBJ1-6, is KAGVTQTPRYLIKTRGQQVTLSCSPISGHRSVSWYQQTPGQGLQFLFEYFSETQRNKGNFPGRFSGRQFSNSRSEMNVSTLELGDSALYLCASSPGQAPLNSPLHFGNGTRLTVT.

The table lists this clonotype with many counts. The CDR3: CASSLAEGVPETQYF. The CDR3 DNA is TGCGCCAGCAGCTTGGCGGAGGGGGTTCCTGAGACCCAGTACTTC. J is TRBJ2-5 and V is TRBV5-1; tentatively, D is TRBD1 or TRBD2 (6 bases each). This CDR3 spans 15 amino acids. V lost 0 bases to trimming and J lost 5 bases, with 14 bases between them. Germline V lookup: CDR1 SGHRS, CDR2 YFSETQ. Supplemented by reference TRBV5-1 and TRBJ2-5, the full variable domain reads KAGVTQTPRYLIKTRGQQVTLSCSPISGHRSVSWYQQTPGQGLQFLFEYFSETQRNKGNFPGRFSGRQFSNSRSEMNVSTLELGDSALYLCASSLAEGVPETQYFGPGTRLLVL.

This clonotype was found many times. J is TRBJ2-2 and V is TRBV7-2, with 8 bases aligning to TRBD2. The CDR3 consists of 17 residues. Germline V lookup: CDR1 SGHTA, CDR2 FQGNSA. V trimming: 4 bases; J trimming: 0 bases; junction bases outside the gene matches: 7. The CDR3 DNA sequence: TGTGCCAGCAGCTCAACGGGGGGGGCGTCGAACACCGGGGAGCTGTTTTTT. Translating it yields CASSSTGGASNTGELFF.

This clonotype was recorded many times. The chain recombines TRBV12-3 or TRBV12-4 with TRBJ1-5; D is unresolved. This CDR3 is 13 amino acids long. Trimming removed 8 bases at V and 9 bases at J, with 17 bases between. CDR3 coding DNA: TGTGCCAGCTCGACCCACCGTCTGGGGCCCCAGCATTTT. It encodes CASSTHRLGPQHF.